In its sample, the clone carrying this T cell receptor beta chain was seen a few times. The antigen remains undetermined. Regarding time point: persistent/refractory GD, antithyroid drugs over 5 years with positive TRAb. Generation of the TCR library employed RNA extracted from PBMCs. Arm-PCR of CDR3 regions and iRepertoire HTBI primers were the basis on which TCR beta libraries were built. From the multiplex PCR reads, TCRdb called clonotypes with MiXCR, one entry per CDR3 protein. This table holds more than 650,000 distinct CDR3 sequences, 30% found once. The data derive from a study of regulatory T cells in long-lasting Graves disease. The CDR3 covers 15 residues. Looked up from germline, CDR1 is SNHLY and CDR2 is FYNNEI. V gave up 9 bases and J gave up 0 bases, with 14 bases separating them. Study-level results: Thyroid tissue went unstudied; only peripheral blood was examined.

This TCR was recovered from a female donor with Graves disease. Sequenced material: peripheral blood mononuclear cells (PBMCs), taken when the disease was refractory, from a patient treated with antithyroid drugs. This chain connects TRBV2 to TRBJ1-4, with a tentative D call TRBD1 (6 bases). The CDR3 here is CASRRGGTTNEKLFF. The CDR3 DNA is TGTGCCAGTAGAAGGGGGGGGACAACTAATGAAAAACTGTTTTTT.